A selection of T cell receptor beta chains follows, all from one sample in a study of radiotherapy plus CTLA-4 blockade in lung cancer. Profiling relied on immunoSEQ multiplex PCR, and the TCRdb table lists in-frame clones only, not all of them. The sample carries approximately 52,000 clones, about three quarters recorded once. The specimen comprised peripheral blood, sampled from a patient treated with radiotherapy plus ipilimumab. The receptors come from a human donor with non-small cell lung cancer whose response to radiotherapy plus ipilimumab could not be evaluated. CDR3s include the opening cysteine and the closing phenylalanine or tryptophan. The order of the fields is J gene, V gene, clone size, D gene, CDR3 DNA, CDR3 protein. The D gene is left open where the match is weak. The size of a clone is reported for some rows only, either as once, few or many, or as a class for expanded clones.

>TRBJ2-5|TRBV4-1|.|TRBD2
TGCGCCAGCAGCCAAGAGGGACTAGCGGGGGGAAAAGAGACCCAGTACTTC
CASSQEGLAGGKETQYF
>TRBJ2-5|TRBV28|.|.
TGTGCCAGCAGTTCGGCGGCGGGCCAAGAGACCCAGTACTTC
CASSSAAGQETQYF
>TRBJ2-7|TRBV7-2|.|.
TGTGCCAGCAGCACCCCCAGCGGAAGCTCCTACGAGCAGTACTTC
CASSTPSGSSYEQYF
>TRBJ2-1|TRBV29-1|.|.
TGCAGCACTTCCGGGACTCTGAACCTCAATGAGCAGTTCTTC
CSTSGTLNLNEQFF
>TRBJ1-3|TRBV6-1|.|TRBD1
TGTGCCAGCAGTGCATACAGGGGGCAAGGCGGAAACACCATATATTTT
CASSAYRGQGGNTIYF
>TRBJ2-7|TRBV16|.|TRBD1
TGTGCCAGCAGCCAATATACAGGGGACTACGAGCAGTACTTC
CASSQYTGDYEQYF
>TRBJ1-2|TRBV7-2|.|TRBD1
TGTGCCAGCAGCTCTTTCGGACAGGGTGGTTTCTATGGCTACACCTTC
CASSSFGQGGFYGYTF
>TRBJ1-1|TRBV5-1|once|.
TGCGCCAGCAGCCAATTATCTATGAACACTGAAGCTTTCTTT
CASSQLSMNTEAFF
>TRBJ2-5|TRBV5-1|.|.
TGCGCCAGCAGCTTGGCCCCTGGCCCGGGGATCCAAGAGACCCAGTACTTC
CASSLAPGPGIQETQYF
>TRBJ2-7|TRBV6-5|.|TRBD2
TGTGCCACCGAGGGCGGGAGGGCCGCCGAGCAGTACTTC
CATEGGRAAEQYF
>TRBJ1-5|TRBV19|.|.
TGTGCCAGTAGCCTGGCCGGGGTAGCCCAGCATTTT
CASSLAGVAQHF
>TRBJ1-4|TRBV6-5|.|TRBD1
TGTGCCAGCCGGACAGGGGAGGGCGAAAAACTGTTTTTT
CASRTGEGEKLFF
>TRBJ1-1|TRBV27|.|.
TGTGCCAGCAGTCCTCCGGGACACCGGAGCCCCGAAGCTTTCTTT
CASSPPGHRSPEAFF
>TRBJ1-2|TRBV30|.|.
TGTGCCTGGAGTACCGCCAGGGTACTCTATGGCTACACCTTC
CAWSTARVLYGYTF